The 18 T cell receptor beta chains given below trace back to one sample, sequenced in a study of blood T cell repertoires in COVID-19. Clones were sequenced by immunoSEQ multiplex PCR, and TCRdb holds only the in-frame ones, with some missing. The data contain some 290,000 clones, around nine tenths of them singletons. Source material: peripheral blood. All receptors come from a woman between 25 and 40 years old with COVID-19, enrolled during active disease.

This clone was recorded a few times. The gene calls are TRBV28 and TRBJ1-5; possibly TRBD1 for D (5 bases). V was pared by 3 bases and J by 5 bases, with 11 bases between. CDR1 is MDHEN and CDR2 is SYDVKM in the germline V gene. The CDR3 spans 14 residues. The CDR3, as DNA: TGTGCCAGCAGTTTTGGCCAGGGCGATCAGCCCCAGCATTTT. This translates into CASSFGQGDQPQHF.

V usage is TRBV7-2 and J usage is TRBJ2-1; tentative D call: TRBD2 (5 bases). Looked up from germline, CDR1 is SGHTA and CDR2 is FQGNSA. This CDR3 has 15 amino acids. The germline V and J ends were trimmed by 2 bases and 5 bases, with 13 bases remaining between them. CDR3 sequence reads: CASSLYVLANNEQFF. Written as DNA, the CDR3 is TGTGCCAGCAGCTTATACGTCCTAGCCAACAATGAGCAGTTCTTC.

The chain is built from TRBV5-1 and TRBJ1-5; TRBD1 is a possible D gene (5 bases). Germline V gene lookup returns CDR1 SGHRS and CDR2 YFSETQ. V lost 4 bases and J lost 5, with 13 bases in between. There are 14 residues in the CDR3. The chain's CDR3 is CASSPHGGDQPQHF. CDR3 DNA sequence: TGCGCCAGCAGCCCACACGGGGGGGATCAGCCCCAGCATTTT.

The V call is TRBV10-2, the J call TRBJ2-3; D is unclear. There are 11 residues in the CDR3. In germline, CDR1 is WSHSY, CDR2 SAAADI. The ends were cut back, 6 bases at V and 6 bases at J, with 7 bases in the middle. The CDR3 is CASSAEDTQYF. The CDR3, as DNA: TGCGCCAGCAGCGCCGAGGATACGCAGTATTTT.

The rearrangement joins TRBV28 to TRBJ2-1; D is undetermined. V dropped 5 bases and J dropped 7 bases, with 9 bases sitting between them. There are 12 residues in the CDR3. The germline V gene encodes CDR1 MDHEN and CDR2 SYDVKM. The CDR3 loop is CASSGDRNEQFF. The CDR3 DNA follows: TGTGCCAGCAGTGGTGATAGAAATGAGCAGTTCTTC.

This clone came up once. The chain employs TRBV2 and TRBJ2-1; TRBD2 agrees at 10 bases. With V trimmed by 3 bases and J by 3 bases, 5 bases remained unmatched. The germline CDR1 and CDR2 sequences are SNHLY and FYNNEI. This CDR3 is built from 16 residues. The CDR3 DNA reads TGTGCCAGCAGTGACCCCGCTAGCGGGAGCTACAATGAGCAGTTCTTC. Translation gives CASSDPASGSYNEQFF.

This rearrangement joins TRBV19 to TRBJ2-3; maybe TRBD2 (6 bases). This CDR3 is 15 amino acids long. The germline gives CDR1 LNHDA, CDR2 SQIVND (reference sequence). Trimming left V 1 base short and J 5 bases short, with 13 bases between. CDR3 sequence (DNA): TGTGCCAGTAGTATAGGACTAGGAGGAGGAGATACGCAGTATTTT. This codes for CASSIGLGGGDTQYF.

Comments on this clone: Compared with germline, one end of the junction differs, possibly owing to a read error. The CDR3 protein is CASSPPRQGAETQYF. The CDR3 bases are TGTGCTAGCAGCCCTCCTCGACAGGGGGCGGAGACCCAGTACTTC. The chain links TRBV7-7 to TRBJ2-5, with 10 bases aligning to TRBD1. Per germline, CDR1 SSHAT and CDR2 FNYEAQ (reference sequence). There are 15 residues in the CDR3.

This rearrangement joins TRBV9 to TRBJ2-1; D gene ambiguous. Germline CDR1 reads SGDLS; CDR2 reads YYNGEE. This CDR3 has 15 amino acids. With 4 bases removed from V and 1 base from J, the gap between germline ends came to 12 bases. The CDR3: CASSPLAESYNEQFF. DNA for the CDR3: TGTGCCAGCAGCCCCCTGGCGGAGTCCTACAATGAGCAGTTCTTC. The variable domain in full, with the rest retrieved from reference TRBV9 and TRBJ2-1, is DSGVTQTPKHLITATGQRVTLRCSPRSGDLSVYWYQQSLDQGLQFLIQYYNGEERAKGNILERFSAQQFPDLHSELNLSSLELGDSALYFCASSPLAESYNEQFFGPGTRLTVL.

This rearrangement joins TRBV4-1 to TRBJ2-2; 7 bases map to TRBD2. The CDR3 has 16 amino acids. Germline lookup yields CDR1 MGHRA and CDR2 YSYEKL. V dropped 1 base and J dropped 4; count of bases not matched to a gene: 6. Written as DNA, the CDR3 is TGCGCCAGCAGCCAAGGAACCAGCGGGATCACCGGGGAGCTGTTTTTT. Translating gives CASSQGTSGITGELFF.

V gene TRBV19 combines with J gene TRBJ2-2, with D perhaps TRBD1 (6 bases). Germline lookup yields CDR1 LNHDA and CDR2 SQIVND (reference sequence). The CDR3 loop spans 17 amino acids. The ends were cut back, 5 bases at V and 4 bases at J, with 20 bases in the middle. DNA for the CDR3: TGTGCCAGTAGTTCACTACAGGGCCCTGGGGGCACCGGGGAGCTGTTTTTT. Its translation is CASSSLQGPGGTGELFF.

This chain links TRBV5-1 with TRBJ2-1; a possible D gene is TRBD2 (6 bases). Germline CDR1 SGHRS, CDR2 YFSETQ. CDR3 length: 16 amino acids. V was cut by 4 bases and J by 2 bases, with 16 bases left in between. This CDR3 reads CASSPNVAAAYNEQFF. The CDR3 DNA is TGCGCCAGCAGCCCCAACGTAGCGGCCGCCTACAATGAGCAGTTCTTC. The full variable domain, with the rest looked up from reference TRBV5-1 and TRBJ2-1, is KAGVTQTPRYLIKTRGQQVTLSCSPISGHRSVSWYQQTPGQGLQFLFEYFSETQRNKGNFPGRFSGRQFSNSRSEMNVSTLELGDSALYLCASSPNVAAAYNEQFFGPGTRLTVL.

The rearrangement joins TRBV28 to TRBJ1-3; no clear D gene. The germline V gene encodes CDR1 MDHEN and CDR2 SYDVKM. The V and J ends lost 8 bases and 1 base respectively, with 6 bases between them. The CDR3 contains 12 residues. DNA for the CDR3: TGTGCCAGCCTCACTTCTGGAAACACCATATATTTT. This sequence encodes CASLTSGNTIYF.

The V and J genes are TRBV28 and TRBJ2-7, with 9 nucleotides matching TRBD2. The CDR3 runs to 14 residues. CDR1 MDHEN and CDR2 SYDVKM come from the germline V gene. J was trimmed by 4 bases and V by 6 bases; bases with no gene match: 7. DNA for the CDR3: TGTGCCAGCAGGGCTAGCGGGATTATGTACGAGCAGTACTTC. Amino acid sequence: CASRASGIMYEQYF.

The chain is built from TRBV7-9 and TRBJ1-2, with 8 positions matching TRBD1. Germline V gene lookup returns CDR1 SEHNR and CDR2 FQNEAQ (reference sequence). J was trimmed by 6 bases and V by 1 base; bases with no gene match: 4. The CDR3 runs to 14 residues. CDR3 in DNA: TGTGCCAGCAGCTTAGGACAGGGGAACGATGGCTACACCTTC. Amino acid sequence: CASSLGQGNDGYTF.

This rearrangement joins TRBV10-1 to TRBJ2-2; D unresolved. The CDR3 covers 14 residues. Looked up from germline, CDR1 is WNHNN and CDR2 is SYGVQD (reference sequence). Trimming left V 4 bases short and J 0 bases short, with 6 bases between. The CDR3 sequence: CASSGAPNTGELFF. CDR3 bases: TGCGCCAGCAGTGGGGCTCCGAACACCGGGGAGCTGTTTTTT.

CDR3 amino acids: CASNWGDRGSEQYF. The CDR3 DNA reads as TGTGCCAGCAACTGGGGGGACAGGGGCTCCGAGCAGTACTTC. The V gene is TRBV7-9, the J gene TRBJ2-7; 10 nucleotides line up with TRBD1. CDR3 length: 14 amino acids. Germline values: CDR1 SEHNR, CDR2 FQNEAQ (reference sequence). Trimming removed 7 bases from V and 6 bases from J; junction bases left unmatched: 9.

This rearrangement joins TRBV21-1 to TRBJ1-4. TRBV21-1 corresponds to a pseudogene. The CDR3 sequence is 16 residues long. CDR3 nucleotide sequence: TGTGCCAGCAGCAAGCCCGAGAGAACAACTAATGAAAAACTGTTTTTT. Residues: CASSKPERTTNEKLFF.